This TCR beta chain is drawn from a study of blood T cell repertoires in COVID-19. Study overall: Samples of COVID-19 (acute and convalescent) were obtained from the United States, Italy and Spain.

Participants were aged roughly 18 to 90 years, lived in 24 US areas, and enrolled virtually. The CDR3 extends over 15 amino acids. Germline loops: CDR1 PRHDT, CDR2 FYEKMQ (reference sequence). Trimming cost V 0 bases and J 0 bases, with 7 bases left between them. The protocol was immunoSEQ multiplex PCR, while the TCRdb copy is restricted to in-frame clones and leaves out a portion. The repertoire includes 250,000 to 300,000 clones, more than 75% of them detected once, and over 2% sits in the top ten. This sequence originates from a woman between 40 and 55 years old with acute COVID-19. V gene TRBV13 combines with J gene TRBJ2-3; D gene unclear. Sequencing used PBMCs or T cells enriched from blood (not recorded which). The CDR3 here is CASSLGETSTDTQYF. CDR3 DNA: TGTGCCAGCAGCTTAGGAGAGACTAGCACAGATACGCAGTATTTT.